The 27 T cell receptor beta chains reported below all come from one sample, sequenced in a study of blood T cell repertoires in COVID-19. TCRdb's table, derived via immunoSEQ multiplex PCR, lists solely in-frame clones and lacks some. The sample shows 60,000 to 85,000 clones, approximately 80% of them seen only once. The sequencing sample was made of peripheral blood. The receptors were sampled from a human donor in a cohort sampled during active COVID-19.

CDR3 coding DNA: TGCGCCAGCAGCCCGGACAGGGTGGGCGGAAACACCATATATTTT. Translated, it gives CASSPDRVGGNTIYF. The rearrangement uses TRBV4-1 and TRBJ1-3, with 8 bases fitting TRBD1. Trimming removed 4 bases from V and 4 bases from J; junction bases left unmatched: 6. This CDR3 region has 15 residues. Germline V lookup: CDR1 MGHRA, CDR2 YSYEKL.

The rearrangement joins TRBV7-2 to TRBJ1-1; D is ambiguous. The CDR3 has 14 amino acids. Trimming took 1 base from V and 0 from J, leaving 6 bases between them. Germline CDR1 and CDR2: SGHTA and FQGNSA. The CDR3 loop reads CASSLVPMNTEAFF. CDR3 nucleotide sequence: TGTGCCAGCAGCTTAGTTCCCATGAACACTGAAGCTTTCTTT.

V usage is TRBV5-8 and J usage is TRBJ1-2, with D perhaps TRBD1 (5 bases). Germline V gene lookup returns CDR1 SGHTS and CDR2 YDEGEE. The CDR3 sequence is 14 residues long. V shed 0 bases and J shed 3 bases, with 9 bases lying between them. CDR3 in amino acids: CASSLGDRYYGYTF. CDR3 bases: TGTGCCAGCAGCTTGGGAGACAGATACTATGGCTACACCTTC.

V usage is TRBV30 and J usage is TRBJ1-4; 9 nucleotides line up with TRBD1. Trimming removed 3 bases from V and 8 bases from J; junction bases left unmatched: 7. The CDR3 contains 14 residues. Germline V lookup: CDR1 GTSNPN, CDR2 SVGIG (reference sequence). This CDR3 is CAWRLQGAGEKLFF. The CDR3 nucleotides read TGTGCCTGGAGACTACAGGGGGCTGGGGAAAAACTGTTTTTT. Combining the CDR3 with reference TRBV30 and TRBJ1-4 gives the whole variable domain SQTIHQWPATLVQPVGSPLSLECTVEGTSNPNLYWYRQAAGRGLQLLFYSVGIGQISSEVPQNLSASRPQDRQFILSSKKLLLSDSGFYLCAWRLQGAGEKLFFGSGTQLSVL.

With regard to this clone: Additional DNA sequences in this sample encode the identical CDR3. The chain carries TRBV7-2 and TRBJ1-3; D remains ambiguous. Germline V gives CDR1 SGHTA, CDR2 FQGNSA. Trimming stripped 5 bases from V and 0 bases from J, with 8 bases between. The CDR3 has 14 residues. DNA for the CDR3: TGTGCCAGCAGCGCGGGGTTCTCTGGAAACACCATATATTTT. This encodes CASSAGFSGNTIYF. The whole variable domain, filled in from reference TRBV7-2 and TRBJ1-3, reads GAGVSQSPSNKVTEKGKDVELRCDPISGHTALYWYRQSLGQGLEFLIYFQGNSAPDKSGLPSDRFSAERTGGSVSTLTIQRTQQEDSAVYLCASSAGFSGNTIYFGEGSWLTVV.

In its sample, this clone was seen a few times. The chain couples TRBV4-1 to TRBJ1-3, with D tentatively TRBD1 (6 bases). The ends were cut back, 2 bases at V and 5 bases at J, with 16 bases in the middle. The CDR3 loop spans 16 amino acids. Germline V gives CDR1 MGHRA, CDR2 YSYEKL. The CDR3 nucleotides read TGCGCCAGCAGCCAACCGCGACAGGCGACCCGAAACACCATATATTTT. This encodes CASSQPRQATRNTIYF.

As to this clone: Sequence at one end of the junction differs from germline and may be a read error. The chain has TRBV7-3 and TRBJ2-1; 10 bases align to TRBD2. Germline loops: CDR1 SGHTA, CDR2 FQGTGA. The CDR3 length is 16 residues. In nucleotides, the CDR3 is TGTGCCAGCAGCTCCCCTAAGCGGGGGGGCAAGTTTGGGGAGGTCTTC. Protein sequence: CASSSPKRGGKFGEVF.

The chain recombines TRBV7-9 with TRBJ2-7; 10 bases match TRBD2. The V gene end was trimmed by 5 bases and the J gene end by 2 bases; junction bases not matched to a gene: 9. CDR3 size: 16 residues. CDR1 is SEHNR, CDR2 FQNEAQ, per germline (reference sequence). The CDR3 here is CASSQAAGGIAYEQYV. CDR3 DNA sequence: TGTGCCAGCAGCCAAGCAGCGGGGGGGATAGCCTACGAGCAGTACGTC.

V is TRBV5-1 and J is TRBJ2-1; maybe TRBD1 (6 bases). The CDR3 covers 14 residues. The germline V gene encodes CDR1 SGHRS and CDR2 YFSETQ. V lost 0 bases and J 4 bases, leaving 8 bases between the germline ends. CDR3 bases: TGCGCCAGCAGCTTGGGGGGGCTTTACAATGAGCAGTTCTTC. Translated: CASSLGGLYNEQFF.

The rearrangement uses TRBV30 and TRBJ1-4; no clear D gene. V lost 0 bases, J lost 4 bases, and 6 bases lay in between. The CDR3 runs to 13 residues. Per the germline V gene, CDR1 is GTSNPN and CDR2 is SVGIG (reference sequence). CDR3 sequence (DNA): TGTGCCTGGAGTGTACAGCTTAATGAAAAACTGTTTTTT. Its translation is CAWSVQLNEKLFF.

This chain connects TRBV7-2 to TRBJ1-2; D remains unclear. Germline CDR1 reads SGHTA; CDR2 reads FQGNSA. V was clipped by 1 base and J by 7 bases, with 16 bases between them. This CDR3 has 15 amino acids. CDR3 in DNA: TGTGCCAGCAGCTTAGAGCCGGGCCTAGCGGGTGGCTACACCTTC. It yields the protein CASSLEPGLAGGYTF.

V and J are TRBV21-1 and TRBJ2-7; the D call of TRBD2 is as the table states it, not checked on the DNA. TRBV21-1 has pseudogene status. The CDR3 loop spans 16 amino acids. The CDR3 nucleotides are TGTGCCAGCAGCAAAGGGGATAGCGGGAGGGGTTACGAGCAGTACGTC. It is translated as CASSKGDSGRGYEQYV.

This clone appeared a few times. CDR3: CASRSTGESGYTF. CDR3 bases: TGCGCCAGCAGATCTACAGGTGAGAGTGGCTACACCTTC. The V and J genes are TRBV5-1 and TRBJ1-2; D is possibly TRBD1 (5 bases). The CDR3 runs 13 residues. CDR1 is SGHRS, CDR2 YFSETQ, per germline. Deletions cut 5 bases from V and 7 bases from J, with 15 bases between.

This clone was detected once. The V and J genes are TRBV12-3 or TRBV12-4 and TRBJ2-7, with 9 bases that match TRBD1. CDR3 length: 12 amino acids. The V segment lost 4 bases and the J segment 7 bases; nucleotides outside the gene matches: 2. The CDR3 region is CASSSGTGEQYV. Written as DNA, the CDR3 is TGTGCCAGCAGTTCCGGGACAGGGGAGCAGTACGTC.

The chain combines TRBV9 with TRBJ2-1, with 9 bases matching TRBD2. CDR3 length: 15 amino acids. Germline CDR1 is SGDLS and CDR2 is YYNGEE. J was trimmed by 5 bases and V by 3 bases; bases with no gene match: 6. This CDR3 is CASSALAGRDNEQFF. In DNA form, the CDR3 reads TGTGCCAGCAGCGCCCTAGCGGGGAGGGACAATGAGCAGTTCTTC.

This clone has only one observation. This chain joins TRBV5-5 and TRBJ1-1, with D perhaps matching TRBD1 (5 bases). CDR1 and CDR2 from the germline V gene are SGHKS and YYEKEE (reference sequence). V shed 3 bases and J shed 2 bases, with 11 bases lying between them. This CDR3 spans 14 amino acids. CDR3 DNA: TGTGCCAGCAGCTCCCGCGGGGGTAACACTGAAGCTTTCTTT. This gives the protein CASSSRGGNTEAFF.

V usage is TRBV28 and J usage is TRBJ2-6; D is possibly TRBD2 (5 bases). V shed 3 bases and J shed 0 bases, with 9 bases lying between them. Germline-derived CDR1 and CDR2 are MDHEN and SYDVKM. There are 16 residues in the CDR3. The CDR3 spells CASSLRVNSGANVLTF. CDR3 nucleotide sequence: TGTGCCAGCAGTTTGCGGGTGAACTCTGGGGCCAACGTCCTGACTTTC.

The rearrangement joins TRBV7-3 to TRBJ2-7, with TRBD2 identical over 8 bases. Germline lookup yields CDR1 SGHTA and CDR2 FQGTGA. The CDR3 has 16 residues. V lost 5 bases, J lost 1 base, and 10 bases stayed unmatched. Written as DNA, the CDR3 is TGTGCCAGCAGCCCCCTTCCGGGACTAGGTTCCTACGAGCAGTACTTC. Translating it yields CASSPLPGLGSYEQYF.

V gene TRBV19 combines with J gene TRBJ2-3; D may be TRBD1 (5 bases). The germline V gene encodes CDR1 LNHDA and CDR2 SQIVND (reference sequence). The CDR3 has 12 amino acids. Trimming cost V 8 bases and J 5 bases, with 11 bases left between them. The CDR3 is CASGARGDTQYF. The DNA of the CDR3 is TGTGCCAGTGGGGCTCGCGGAGATACGCAGTATTTT. Supplemented by reference TRBV19 and TRBJ2-3, the full variable domain reads DGGITQSPKYLFRKEGQNVTLSCEQNLNHDAMYWYRQDPGQGLRLIYYSQIVNDFQKGDIAEGYSVSREKKESFPLTVTSAQKNPTAFYLCASGARGDTQYFGPGTRLTVL.

The chain joins TRBV2 to TRBJ1-2; weak D call: TRBD1 (5 bases). Between the trimmed V and J ends, which lost 6 bases and 3 bases, there was a span of 17 bases. CDR1 and CDR2 (germline): SNHLY, FYNNEI. This CDR3 contains 15 residues. CDR3 nucleotides: TGTGCCAGCAGAGACCCGGTAGGGGATCACTATGGCTACACCTTC. It codes for CASRDPVGDHYGYTF.

Within the sample, this clone is medium-sized (0.01 to 0.1%). The V call is TRBV23-1, the J call TRBJ1-1; D remains ambiguous. TRBV23-1 is designated an ORF whose function remains uncertain. The CDR3 covers 16 residues. V lost 0 bases to trimming and J lost 0 bases, with 11 bases between them. The CDR3 DNA reads TGCGCCAGCAGTCAATCTCTTACGAGGATGAACACTGAAGCTTTCTTT. Translating it yields CASSQSLTRMNTEAFF.

V gene TRBV7-2 combines with J gene TRBJ2-7; 10 nucleotides match TRBD2. The CDR3 is 15 amino acids. The junction had 6 bases not matched to a gene; V was cut back by 3 bases and J by 4 bases. Germline V gene data show CDR1 as SGHTA and CDR2 as FQGNSA. CDR3 in DNA: TGTGCCAGCAGCTTTTTCGCTAGCGGGGGTTACGAGCAGTACTTC. Protein sequence: CASSFFASGGYEQYF.

This clone has a single count. J is TRBJ1-3 and V is TRBV28; unclear D gene. Germline V gene lookup returns CDR1 MDHEN and CDR2 SYDVKM. The CDR3 is 13 residues long. V lost 3 bases and J lost 0, with 3 bases in between. This chain's CDR3 is CASSFSSGNTIYF. DNA for the CDR3: TGTGCCAGCAGTTTCAGCTCTGGAAACACCATATATTTT.

This clone was observed a single time. The chain recombines TRBV6-6 with TRBJ2-7; D may be TRBD1 (6 bases). Trimming stripped 5 bases from V and 5 bases from J, with 19 bases between. Looked up from germline, CDR1 is MNHNY and CDR2 is SVGAGI (reference sequence). The CDR3 extends over 15 amino acids. This CDR3 is CASSLQNRERHEQYF. The CDR3 coding sequence is TGTGCCAGCAGTCTCCAAAACAGGGAGCGCCACGAGCAGTACTTC.

In its sample, this clone was seen once. J is TRBJ2-3 and V is TRBV5-1, with D perhaps matching TRBD1 (5 bases). Germline V gene data show CDR1 as SGHRS and CDR2 as YFSETQ. The CDR3 is made up of 15 amino acids. V lost 0 bases to trimming and J lost 6 bases, with 14 bases between them. CDR3 nucleotide sequence: TGCGCCAGCAGCTTGGCCGGATTAGCAGGGGATACGCAGTATTTT. Amino acids: CASSLAGLAGDTQYF.

V and J are TRBV7-8 and TRBJ1-4; tentatively, D is TRBD1 (6 bases). From germline, CDR1 is SGHVS and CDR2 FQNEAQ. There are 14 residues in the CDR3. Trimming cost V 4 bases and J 8 bases, with 14 bases left between them. This CDR3 reads CASSWRHQGEKLFF. Written as DNA, the CDR3 is TGTGCCAGCAGCTGGCGGCACCAGGGGGAAAAACTGTTTTTT.

This clone was recorded only once. The V call is TRBV19, the J call TRBJ1-2; D gene ambiguous. Germline CDR1 and CDR2: LNHDA and SQIVND (reference sequence). There are 13 residues in the CDR3. V was pared by 1 base and J by 4 bases, with 7 bases between. The CDR3 is CASSIGQSYGYTF. CDR3 in DNA: TGTGCCAGTAGTATAGGCCAGTCCTATGGCTACACCTTC. Full variable domain (rest looked up from reference TRBV19 and TRBJ1-2): DGGITQSPKYLFRKEGQNVTLSCEQNLNHDAMYWYRQDPGQGLRLIYYSQIVNDFQKGDIAEGYSVSREKKESFPLTVTSAQKNPTAFYLCASSIGQSYGYTFGSGTRLTVV.